This TCR beta chain appears in the sequencing data of a study of response to subunit inactivated influenza vaccine. One entry per CDR3 protein, called by TCRdb with MiXCR from the RT-PCR reads. The sample has about 540,000 distinct CDR3 sequences, approximately 24% seen once. After removal of 1 base from V and 3 bases from J, the junction contained 3 bases not matched to a gene. Germline CDR1 is SGHRS and CDR2 is YFSETQ. This CDR3 contains 14 residues. This clonotype was observed a handful of times. This sample was also put to use in a study of T cells expressing NK-cell markers. That report adds: Synthesis of TCR beta cDNA relied on 5'RACE template switching carrying UMIs. It was sorted CD3+CD56-NKG2C+, CD3+CD56+NKG2C- and CD3+CD56+NKG2C+ T cells that provided the TCR beta repertoires. In a group of 5 to 7 donors, dominant NKG2C+ clonotypes represented about 1.0-7.5% of CD8+ T cells. A few of the donors also had these clonotypes leading their CD3+CD56-NKG2C+ fraction.

The chain joins TRBV5-1 to TRBJ2-5, with 7 bases matching TRBD1. Source: CD4+ T cells sorted from PBMCs, taken roughly 13 days after vaccination. The sequence was obtained from a man in his forties or fifties who received an inactivated influenza vaccine. This CDR3 reads CASSLSGTEETQYF. As DNA, the CDR3 is TGCGCCAGCAGCTTGTCCGGGACAGAAGAGACCCAGTACTTC.